A single sample is the source of the 31 T cell receptor beta chains below, sequenced in a study of OX40 agonist ivuxolimab in advanced cancers. Sequencing was performed with immunoSEQ multiplex PCR; in TCRdb, only in-frame clones are kept and a portion is missing. The sample consists of about 71,000 clones, about 83% of them appearing once. Specimen: CD4+ or CD8+ T cells sorted from blood, collected in a trial of the OX40 agonist ivuxolimab. These receptors were taken from an adult with an advanced solid tumor such as melanoma, head and neck, liver or kidney cancer.

The genes are TRBV6-6 and TRBJ1-1, with D uncertain. Trimming took off 8 bases at V and 0 bases at J, with 13 bases between the two ends. This CDR3 is 14 amino acids long. Germline values: CDR1 MNHNY, CDR2 SVGAGI (reference sequence). The CDR3 reads CASYRQPMNTEAFF. The CDR3 nucleotides are TGTGCCAGCTACCGCCAGCCCATGAACACTGAAGCTTTCTTT.

This chain links TRBV28 with TRBJ1-5; D gene unclear. The CDR3 covers 15 residues. In germline, CDR1 is MDHEN, CDR2 SYDVKM. CDR3: CALSESHGTYQPQHF. CDR3 sequence (DNA): TGTGCTCTTTCCGAGTCCCACGGAACTTATCAGCCCCAGCATTTT.

V usage is TRBV7-9 and J usage is TRBJ1-2; D gene ambiguous. The germline gives CDR1 SEHNR, CDR2 FQNEAQ (reference sequence). V lost 7 bases, J lost 3 bases, and 12 bases lay in between. CDR3 length: 13 amino acids. This CDR3 reads CASTQTGDYGYTF. The DNA for the CDR3 is TGTGCCAGCACCCAAACCGGGGACTATGGCTACACCTTC. Combining the CDR3 with reference TRBV7-9 and TRBJ1-2 gives the whole variable domain DTGVSQNPRHKITKRGQNVTFRCDPISEHNRLYWYRQTLGQGPEFLTYFQNEAQLEKSRLLSDRFSAERPKGSFSTLEIQRTEQGDSAMYLCASTQTGDYGYTFGSGTRLTVV.

This chain links TRBV5-1 with TRBJ2-1; unclear D gene. Germline V gene lookup returns CDR1 SGHRS and CDR2 YFSETQ. V was clipped by 4 bases and J by 3 bases, with 5 bases between them. The CDR3 contains 12 residues. The CDR3 sequence is CASSVGYNEQFF. For the CDR3, the DNA is TGCGCCAGCAGCGTAGGCTACAATGAGCAGTTCTTC.

The V and J genes are TRBV7-2 and TRBJ1-2; D gene uncertain. The CDR3 is 15 residues long. Trimming removed 5 bases at V and 4 bases at J, with 17 bases between. Germline assignment: CDR1 SGHTA and CDR2 FQGNSA. The CDR3 region is CASSPHAHVSYGYTF. The DNA of the CDR3 is TGTGCCAGCAGCCCCCACGCACACGTATCCTATGGCTACACCTTC.

J is TRBJ1-1 and V is TRBV2; D may be TRBD1 (6 bases). Per the germline V gene, CDR1 is SNHLY and CDR2 is FYNNEI. The CDR3 runs 13 residues. V gave up 7 bases and J gave up 5 bases, with 14 bases separating them. The CDR3 loop is CASTQSRGTEAFF. The CDR3 region has the DNA TGTGCCAGCACCCAAAGCAGGGGTACTGAAGCTTTCTTT.

The chain has TRBV19 and TRBJ1-5, with a weak D call TRBD1 (6 bases). CDR3 size: 13 residues. From germline, CDR1 is LNHDA and CDR2 SQIVND (reference sequence). V was cut by 7 bases and J by 5 bases, with 12 bases left in between. CDR3 nucleotides: TGTGCCAGTACGCTCGAGGGGGATCAGCCCCAGCATTTT. The encoded protein is CASTLEGDQPQHF.

The chain couples TRBV19 to TRBJ2-1; 13 bases fit TRBD2. The CDR3 extends over 14 amino acids. J lost 13 bases, V lost 6 bases, and 9 bases had no gene match. Per the germline V gene, CDR1 is LNHDA and CDR2 is SQIVND (reference sequence). This CDR3 reads CASSGTSGARPQFF. DNA for the CDR3: TGTGCCAGTAGCGGGACTAGCGGGGCCCGGCCCCAGTTCTTC.

The rearrangement links TRBV11-2 to TRBJ2-5; D gene uncertain. Trimming removed 5 bases at V and 1 base at J, with 2 bases between. The CDR3 totals 11 residues. In germline, CDR1 is SGHAT, CDR2 FQNNGV. The CDR3 DNA reads as TGTGCCAGCAGCCTCCAAGAGACCCAGTACTTC. This translates into CASSLQETQYF.

The chain links TRBV6-1 to TRBJ2-3, with 10 bases that match TRBD2. The CDR3 consists of 13 residues. The J segment lost 5 bases and the V segment lost 10 bases, leaving 6 bases of the junction unmatched. Germline values: CDR1 MNHNS, CDR2 SASEGT. CDR3 residues: CATIAGGGDTQYF. In nucleotides, the CDR3 is TGTGCCACCATAGCGGGAGGTGGAGATACGCAGTATTTT.

V is TRBV5-1 and J is TRBJ2-1, with 11 bases matching TRBD2. V lost 4 bases and J lost 6; bases outside the gene matches: 6. The CDR3 is 15 amino acids. Germline V gives CDR1 SGHRS, CDR2 YFSETQ. The CDR3 protein is CASSPTSGIGNEQFF. The CDR3 DNA reads as TGCGCCAGCAGCCCGACTAGCGGGATTGGCAATGAGCAGTTCTTC.

The rearrangement links TRBV7-6 to TRBJ1-1, with 7 bases matching TRBD1. There are 14 residues in the CDR3. Germline values: CDR1 SGHVS, CDR2 FNYEAQ. Trimming took 2 bases from V and 1 from J; bases not matched to a gene: 1. DNA for the CDR3: TGTGCCAGCAGCTTAAGGACAGGGAACACTGAAGCTTTCTTT. Residues: CASSLRTGNTEAFF. Complete variable domain (other parts from reference TRBV7-6 and TRBJ1-1): GAGVSQSPRYKVTKRGQDVALRCDPISGHVSLYWYRQALGQGPEFLTYFNYEAQQDKSGLPNDRFSAERPEGSISTLTIQRTEQRDSAMYRCASSLRTGNTEAFFGQGTRLTVV.

This chain uses TRBV28 with TRBJ1-5; weak D call: TRBD1 (5 bases). The germline V and J ends were trimmed by 4 bases and 9 bases, with 16 bases remaining between them. CDR3 length: 14 residues. CDR1 is MDHEN and CDR2 is SYDVKM in the germline V gene. CDR3 protein: CASSSQGIVTPQHF. CDR3 nucleotide sequence: TGTGCCAGCAGTTCCCAGGGTATCGTTACGCCCCAGCATTTT.

This chain joins TRBV19 and TRBJ2-6, with D tentatively TRBD2 (6 bases). With 3 bases removed from V and 0 bases from J, the gap between germline ends came to 18 bases. This CDR3 contains 19 residues. Germline V gives CDR1 LNHDA, CDR2 SQIVND (reference sequence). CDR3 in DNA: TGTGCCAGTAGTATCGGGGGTATACGATCAAGCTCTGGGGCCAACGTCCTGACTTTC. It is translated as CASSIGGIRSSSGANVLTF.

This CDR3 reads CASSRPATGSIQYF. The CDR3 bases are TGTGCCAGCAGCCGCCCGGCGACAGGTTCCATTCAGTACTTC. V gene TRBV7-2 combines with J gene TRBJ2-4, with TRBD1 as a possible D gene (6 bases). V was clipped by 5 bases and J by 9 bases, with 17 bases between them. The length of the CDR3 is 14 residues. Germline V gene lookup returns CDR1 SGHTA and CDR2 FQGNSA.

The chain carries TRBV6-1 and TRBJ1-1, with TRBD1 as a possible D gene (6 bases). Germline V CDR1 and CDR2: MNHNS, SASEGT. The CDR3 extends over 15 amino acids. V was cut by 1 base and J by 1 base, with 10 bases left in between. The CDR3 spells CASSEGGAGNTEAFF. The CDR3, as DNA: TGTGCCAGCAGTGAAGGGGGGGCAGGGAACACTGAAGCTTTCTTT.

The rearrangement uses TRBV28 and TRBJ1-2; D might be TRBD1 (5 bases). This CDR3 region has 12 residues. Germline-derived CDR1 and CDR2 are MDHEN and SYDVKM. V lost 7 bases to trimming and J lost 7 bases, with 13 bases between them. The CDR3 coding sequence is TGTGCCAGCACCTCAGGGATCGCTGGCTACACCTTC. It translates to CASTSGIAGYTF.

This clone was seen a few times. V usage is TRBV21-1 and J usage is TRBJ2-3; the DNA was not used to check the table's D call, TRBD2. TRBV21-1 is a pseudogene segment. This CDR3 spans 12 amino acids. This CDR3 reads CASSTGTDTQYF. CDR3 sequence (DNA): TGTGCCAGCAGCACTGGCACAGATACGCAGTATTTT.

The chain carries TRBV6-1 and TRBJ1-6; D is uncertain. V was cut by 4 bases and J by 10 bases, with 11 bases left in between. CDR3 length: 13 amino acids. The germline CDR1 and CDR2 sequences are MNHNS and SASEGT. The CDR3 coding sequence is TGTGCCAGCAGTGCCTGGGGAGGATCACCCCTCCACTTT. As protein: CASSAWGGSPLHF.

The V and J genes are TRBV27 and TRBJ2-5, with TRBD1 as a possible D gene (5 bases). Germline V gene data show CDR1 as MNHEY and CDR2 as SMNVEV (reference sequence). The CDR3 is 13 residues long. V was pared by 8 bases and J by 7 bases, with 17 bases between. CDR3: CASGIPGRGTQYF. The CDR3 DNA reads TGTGCCAGCGGGATCCCGGGTAGGGGGACCCAGTACTTC.

The chain carries TRBV27 and TRBJ1-2, with TRBD1 matching over 7 bases. The V and J ends lost 6 bases and 4 bases, in that order; junction bases with no gene match: 17. This CDR3 has 17 residues. Germline CDR1 MNHEY, CDR2 SMNVEV (reference sequence). In DNA, the CDR3 is TGTGCCAGCAGACCTCTATCCCGGGACAGTCAAGGCTATGGCTACACCTTC. Residues: CASRPLSRDSQGYGYTF.

V gene TRBV21-1 combines with J gene TRBJ2-1; TRBD1, as called in the table, went unchecked against the DNA. TRBV21-1 is marked as a pseudogene. The CDR3 is 14 amino acids. Written as DNA, the CDR3 is TGTGCCAGCAGCAATCCCCACAGAAACAATGAGCAGTTCTTC. It translates to CASSNPHRNNEQFF.

This chain links TRBV5-6 with TRBJ1-2, with D unresolved. The CDR3 sequence is 17 residues long. V was pared by 5 bases and J by 8 bases, with 28 bases between. Germline V gene lookup returns CDR1 SGHDT and CDR2 YYEEEE. The chain's CDR3 is CASRGRGGRSPMEGYTF. CDR3 bases: TGTGCCAGCAGGGGCAGAGGTGGGAGGTCGCCGATGGAGGGCTACACCTTC.

The DNA of the CDR3 is TGCGCCAGCAGCGTGGGACTAAAAGAGACCCAGTACTTC. It encodes CASSVGLKETQYF. The V call is TRBV5-1, the J call TRBJ2-5; 7 nucleotides line up with TRBD2. In germline, CDR1 is SGHRS, CDR2 YFSETQ. CDR3 length: 13 residues. V lost 4 bases, J lost 3 bases, and 3 bases stayed unmatched. Drawing the rest from reference TRBV5-1 and TRBJ2-5, the complete variable domain is KAGVTQTPRYLIKTRGQQVTLSCSPISGHRSVSWYQQTPGQGLQFLFEYFSETQRNKGNFPGRFSGRQFSNSRSEMNVSTLELGDSALYLCASSVGLKETQYFGPGTRLLVL.

This clone was observed a single time. The chain recombines TRBV10-1 with TRBJ1-5; perhaps TRBD1 as D (5 bases). CDR1 WNHNN and CDR2 SYGVQD come from the germline V gene (reference sequence). Trimming pared 2 bases from V and 6 bases from J, leaving 8 bases between. This CDR3 is built from 13 residues. In DNA form, the CDR3 reads TGCGCCAGCAGTGAGCGCAGGGCTCAGCCCCAGCATTTT. Translated: CASSERRAQPQHF.

The V and J genes are TRBV11-3 and TRBJ2-3; TRBD2 matches 8 bases. The trim removed 5 bases at V and 2 bases at J, leaving 9 bases unmatched. Germline-derived CDR1 and CDR2 are SGHNT and YENEEA. The CDR3 totals 16 residues. CDR3 region: CASSPREGGPTDTQYF. The CDR3 nucleotides read TGTGCCAGCAGCCCTCGGGAGGGGGGGCCCACAGATACGCAGTATTTT.

The chain uses TRBV18 and TRBJ2-7, with 12 nucleotides matching TRBD2. This CDR3 has 16 residues. CDR1 is KGHSH, CDR2 LQKENI, per germline. V shed 6 bases and J 2 bases; nucleotides not matched to a gene: 8. The CDR3 protein is CASSPRTSGAAYEQYF. In nucleotides, the CDR3 is TGTGCCAGCTCTCCCCGGACTAGCGGGGCTGCCTACGAGCAGTACTTC.

This chain joins TRBV18 and TRBJ2-5; 7 nucleotides line up with TRBD2. This CDR3 has 13 residues. After removal of 2 bases from V and 3 bases from J, the junction contained 0 bases not matched to a gene. Germline V gene lookup returns CDR1 KGHSH and CDR2 LQKENI. The CDR3 DNA sequence: TGTGCCAGCTCACCAGGGGGGGAAGAGACCCAGTACTTC. Translating gives CASSPGGEETQYF. Full variable domain (missing parts from reference TRBV18 and TRBJ2-5): NAGVMQNPRHLVRRRGQEARLRCSPMKGHSHVYWYRQLPEEGLKFMVYLQKENIIDESGMPKERFSAEFPKEGPSILRIQQVVRGDSAAYFCASSPGGEETQYFGPGTRLLVL.

This clone has just a few counts. The chain couples TRBV7-3 to TRBJ2-7; 9 bases line up with TRBD1. CDR1 and CDR2 from the germline V gene are SGHTA and FQGTGA. The CDR3 has 15 amino acids. Trimming took 5 bases from V and 4 from J; bases not matched to a gene: 9. CDR3: CASSPSGTGRYEQYF. The CDR3, as DNA: TGTGCCAGCAGCCCGTCCGGGACAGGGAGGTACGAGCAGTACTTC.

This sequence joins TRBV19 and TRBJ2-7; possibly TRBD2 for D (5 bases). The CDR3 is 14 residues long. Germline values: CDR1 LNHDA, CDR2 SQIVND (reference sequence). V lost 6 bases and J 1 base, leaving 13 bases between the germline ends. The DNA of the CDR3 is TGTGCCAGTAGACGGGGAGCGGAATCCTACGAGCAGTACTTC. This encodes CASRRGAESYEQYF.

The rearrangement links TRBV10-3 to TRBJ2-5; D not certain. V dropped 6 bases and J dropped 9 bases, with 20 bases sitting between them. The length of the CDR3 is 14 residues. Germline CDR1 and CDR2: ENHRY and SYGVKD. The CDR3 here is CAISGDRGMSAQYF. The DNA for the CDR3 is TGTGCCATCAGCGGAGACCGTGGAATGTCGGCCCAGTACTTC.